This T cell receptor beta chain derives from a study of blood T cell repertoires in COVID-19. Study-level information: Whether acute or convalescent, the COVID-19 samples came from the United States, Italy and Spain. Nucleic acid was either cDNA or gDNA, and it came from T cells, B-cell-depleted T cells, or PBMCs.

This clone has more than one count but fewer than ten. Clones were read by immunoSEQ multiplex PCR, and TCRdb kept only the in-frame ones, dropping some. The data show about 68,000 clones, roughly three quarters seen once. Germline values: CDR1 LNHDA, CDR2 SQIVND (reference sequence). The CDR3 loop spans 12 amino acids. The V end was cut by 6 bases, the J end by 5 bases, with 10 bases between. V gene TRBV19 combines with J gene TRBJ2-5; no clear D gene. The sequenced sample was peripheral blood. The clonotype comes from a human donor in a cohort sampled during active COVID-19. As DNA, the CDR3 is TGTGCCAGTAGCAGACAACAGGAGACCCAGTACTTC. It specifies CASSRQQETQYF.